The rows below give T cell receptor beta chains drawn from one sample of a study of technical replicates of blood from a handful of donors. TCRdb's table, derived via immunoSEQ multiplex PCR, lists solely in-frame clones and lacks some. The sample includes 87,000 or so clones, 95% of them seen just once. Material for sequencing was T cells isolated from PBMCs. These receptors were collected from a human donor in good health. The CDR3 runs from the conserved cysteine through the conserved F or W. Fields, in order: J gene, D gene, V gene, CDR3 protein, CDR3 DNA. The D gene is left open where the match is weak.

>TRBJ1-5|TRBD1|TRBV19
CASSIGTGAHQPQHF
TGTGCCAGTAGTATTGGGACAGGGGCCCATCAGCCCCAGCATTTT
>TRBJ1-1|TRBD1|TRBV29-1
CSAGTGGDTEAFF
TGCAGCGCCGGAACAGGGGGTGACACTGAAGCTTTCTTT
>TRBJ1-1|NA|TRBV5-1
CASSVKQGNTEAFF
TGCGCCAGCAGCGTTAAACAGGGGAACACTGAAGCTTTCTTT
>TRBJ2-2|NA|TRBV30
CAWRANGELFF
TGTGCCTGGAGAGCCAACGGGGAGCTGTTTTTT
>TRBJ2-7|TRBD1|TRBV6-5
CASRPTGENYEQYF
TGTGCCAGCAGACCGACAGGGGAGAATTACGAGCAGTACTTC
>TRBJ2-3|TRBD1|TRBV10-3
CAISEWDRPTDTQYF
TGTGCCATCAGTGAGTGGGACAGGCCCACAGATACGCAGTATTTT
>TRBJ2-3|NA|TRBV13
CASSLKYRADTQYF
TGTGCCAGCAGCTTGAAGTACCGAGCAGATACGCAGTATTTT
>TRBJ1-2|NA|TRBV9
CASSVGELANYGYTF
TGTGCCAGCAGCGTAGGGGAGTTAGCTAACTATGGCTACACCTTC
>TRBJ1-1|TRBD1|TRBV7-3
CASSLLRDRGSEAFF
TGTGCCAGCAGCCTTCTAAGGGACAGGGGCTCAGAAGCTTTCTTT
>TRBJ1-1|NA|TRBV15
CATKLHENTEAFF
TGTGCCACCAAGCTTCACGAGAACACTGAAGCTTTCTTT